The rows below give T cell receptor beta chains drawn from one sample of a study of cytomegalovirus exposure and HLA in healthy donors. Only in-frame clones appear in the TCRdb table, and some are missing; sequencing was by immunoSEQ multiplex PCR. The sample shows about 350,000 clones, around 90% of them seen only once. The sample was PBMCs. The receptors stem from a woman in her 30s in good health and CMV-seropositive. Both conserved end residues are part of each CDR3.

j_gene: TRBJ2-7; v_gene: TRBV4-2; CDR3aa: CASSQEASGSYEQYF
j_gene: TRBJ2-1; v_gene: TRBV6-5; CDR3aa: CASSYSEAYNEQFF
j_gene: TRBJ2-7; v_gene: TRBV4-3; CDR3aa: CASSQGRAGPYEQYF
j_gene: TRBJ1-2; v_gene: TRBV5-1; CDR3aa: CASSLEGMGYTF
j_gene: TRBJ2-1; v_gene: TRBV5-4; CDR3aa: CASSWDTRVNEQFF
j_gene: TRBJ2-1; v_gene: TRBV2; CDR3aa: CASSRINTELTSYNEQFF
j_gene: TRBJ1-5; v_gene: TRBV19; CDR3aa: CASSRKGTSQPQHF
j_gene: TRBJ1-2; v_gene: TRBV7-9; CDR3aa: CASSYRGQVDYGYTF
j_gene: TRBJ2-7; v_gene: TRBV6-4; CDR3aa: CASSEGPLSYEQYF
j_gene: TRBJ1-1; v_gene: TRBV19; CDR3aa: CASSIRLGSEAFF
j_gene: TRBJ1-5; v_gene: TRBV2; CDR3aa: CASRGGQGPNQPQHF
j_gene: TRBJ2-1; v_gene: TRBV4-3; CDR3aa: CASSQELPAVDEQFF
j_gene: TRBJ2-1; v_gene: TRBV5-8; CDR3aa: CASSLGFYNEQFF
j_gene: TRBJ2-6; v_gene: TRBV9; CDR3aa: CASSVGFMSSGANVLTF
j_gene: TRBJ2-7; v_gene: TRBV27; CDR3aa: CASSDRGGTIEQYF
j_gene: TRBJ2-7; v_gene: TRBV7-7; CDR3aa: CASSPGTGPYEQYF
j_gene: TRBJ2-1; v_gene: TRBV5-1; CDR3aa: CASSLVSFNEQFF
j_gene: TRBJ2-7; v_gene: TRBV27; CDR3aa: CASSFSGQSYEQYF
j_gene: TRBJ2-6; v_gene: TRBV30; CDR3aa: CAWSASFGANVLTF
j_gene: TRBJ2-5; v_gene: TRBV5-1; CDR3aa: CASKLAGEETQYF
j_gene: TRBJ1-2; v_gene: TRBV6-5; CDR3aa: CASSYAQGLRGYTF
j_gene: TRBJ1-5; v_gene: TRBV7-8; CDR3aa: CASSPSDRGYQPQHF
j_gene: TRBJ1-6; v_gene: TRBV7-9; CDR3aa: CASSLERSGRGSPLHF
j_gene: TRBJ2-1; v_gene: TRBV4-3; CDR3aa: CASSQGAVYNEQFF
j_gene: TRBJ2-5; v_gene: TRBV6-5; CDR3aa: CASRGTGGYGETQYF
j_gene: TRBJ1-1; v_gene: TRBV7-6; CDR3aa: CASSFSVGQGATEAFF
j_gene: TRBJ2-7; v_gene: TRBV18; CDR3aa: CASSRLTLFDEQYF
j_gene: TRBJ2-3; v_gene: TRBV15; CDR3aa: CATSGDRTGPDTQYF
j_gene: TRBJ2-7; v_gene: TRBV27; CDR3aa: CASSLRIHSEGLYEQYF
j_gene: TRBJ1-1; v_gene: TRBV6-6; CDR3aa: CASSYGPSRIKAFF
j_gene: TRBJ2-2; v_gene: TRBV7-9; CDR3aa: CASSRTRGSQNTGELFF